This TCR beta chain was captured by sequencing in a study of blood T cell repertoires in COVID-19. About the research overall: Sites in the United States, Italy and Spain provided acute and convalescent COVID-19 samples. From T cells, B-cell-depleted T cells, or PBMCs came the material, which was cDNA or gDNA.

This clone occurred once. Per the study methods: The authors estimated nucleated cell counts from reference gene primer amplification. The method was immunoSEQ multiplex PCR; TCRdb's version includes in-frame clones alone and lacks a portion of them. The V and J calls and clone size come from that table; D and trimming were worked out from the DNA. The table lists about 140,000 clones, around nine tenths of them singletons, with about 5% in the top ten. CDR1 and CDR2 (germline): SGHDT, YYEEEE. This CDR3 spans 18 amino acids. V dropped 3 bases and J dropped 0 bases, with 19 bases sitting between them. The chain is built from TRBV5-6 and TRBJ1-5; D is possibly TRBD1 (6 bases). Sequencing was done on a sample of peripheral blood. The receptor's source is a human donor in a cohort sampled during active COVID-19. CDR3 loop: CASSSLRQDSDSNQPQHF. The CDR3 DNA is TGTGCCAGCAGCTCCCTACGACAGGACAGTGATAGCAATCAGCCCCAGCATTTT. The full variable domain, in which reference TRBV5-6 and TRBJ1-5 provide the parts outside the CDR3, is DAGVTQSPTHLIKTRGQQVTLRCSPKSGHDTVSWYQQALGQGPQFIFQYYEEEERQRGNFPDRFSGHQFPNYSSELNVNALLLGDSALYLCASSSLRQDSDSNQPQHFGDGTRLSIL.